The T cell receptor (beta chain) described here comes from a study of radiation and T cells in renal cell carcinoma. A remark on this clone: What it binds is unknown.

Using immunoSEQ multiplex PCR, the repertoire was profiled, and TCRdb retains in-frame clones only, with some absent. Of some 150,000 clones in the sample, 88% were seen once. Time point here: baseline pretreatment blood. Noted treatment: 15 Gy SBRT to primary tumor, nephrectomy 4 weeks later. Radiation-treated patients gave blood at baseline, week 2 and week 4. The tumor was a clear cell renal cell carcinoma. Germline loops: CDR1 GTSNPN, CDR2 SVGIG (reference sequence). The CDR3 loop spans 11 amino acids. The V end lost 5 bases, the J end lost 6 bases, and 11 bases lay between the germline ends. Points from the study as a whole: In blood, top tumor clones expanded by 2 weeks, shrinking by 4.

The specimen was blood, collected from a patient whose treatment included radiotherapy and nephrectomy. The receptor was isolated from a woman between 50 and 59 years old with renal cell carcinoma. The chain is built from TRBV30 and TRBJ2-7; no definite D call. The CDR3 is CAWRVGLEQYF. The CDR3 nucleotides read TGTGCCTGGCGCGTTGGGCTCGAGCAGTACTTC.